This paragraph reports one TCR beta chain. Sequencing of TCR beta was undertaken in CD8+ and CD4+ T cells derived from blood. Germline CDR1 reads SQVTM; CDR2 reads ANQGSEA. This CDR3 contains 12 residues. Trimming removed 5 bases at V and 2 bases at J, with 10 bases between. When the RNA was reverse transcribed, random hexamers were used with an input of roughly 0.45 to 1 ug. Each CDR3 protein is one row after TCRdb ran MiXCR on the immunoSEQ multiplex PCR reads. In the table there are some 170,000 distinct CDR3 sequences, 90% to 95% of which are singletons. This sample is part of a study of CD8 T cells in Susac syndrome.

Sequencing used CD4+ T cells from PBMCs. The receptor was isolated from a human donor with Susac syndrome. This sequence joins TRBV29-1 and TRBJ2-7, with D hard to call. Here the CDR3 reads CSVQTLTYEQYF. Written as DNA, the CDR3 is TGCAGCGTTCAGACTTTGACCTACGAGCAGTACTTC.